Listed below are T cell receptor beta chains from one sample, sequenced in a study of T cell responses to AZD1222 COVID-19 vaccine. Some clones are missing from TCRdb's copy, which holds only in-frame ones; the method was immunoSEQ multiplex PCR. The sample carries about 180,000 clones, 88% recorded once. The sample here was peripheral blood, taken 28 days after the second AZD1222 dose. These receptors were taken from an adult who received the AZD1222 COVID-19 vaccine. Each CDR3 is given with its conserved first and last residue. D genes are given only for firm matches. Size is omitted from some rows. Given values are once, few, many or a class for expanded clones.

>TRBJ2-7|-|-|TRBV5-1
CASSRDAYEQYF
TGCGCCAGCAGTCGAGATGCTTACGAGCAGTACTTC
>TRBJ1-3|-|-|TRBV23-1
CASVIPTPGPPEKGGNTIYF
TGCGCCAGCGTCATACCCACGCCGGGACCGCCTGAAAAGGGGGGAAACACCATATATTTT
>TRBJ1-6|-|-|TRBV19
CASSTDSYNSPLHF
TGTGCCAGTAGTACGGACAGTTATAATTCACCCCTCCACTTT
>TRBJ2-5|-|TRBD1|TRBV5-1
CASSLTGGKGYQETQYF
TGCGCCAGCAGCTTAACAGGGGGAAAGGGGTACCAAGAGACCCAGTACTTC
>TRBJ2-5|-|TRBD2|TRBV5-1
CASSPDGRGGQETQYF
TGCGCCAGCAGCCCGGACGGGCGGGGGGGACAAGAGACCCAGTACTTC
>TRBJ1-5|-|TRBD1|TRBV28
CASILGRGQVGNQPQHF
TGTGCCAGCATCCTGGGTAGGGGGCAGGTTGGCAATCAGCCCCAGCATTTT
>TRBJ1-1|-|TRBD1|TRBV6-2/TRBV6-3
CASSSRTGVNTEAFF
TGTGCCAGCAGTTCCAGGACAGGAGTGAACACTGAAGCTTTCTTT
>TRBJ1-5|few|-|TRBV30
CAWTGAHSNQPQHF
TGTGCCTGGACAGGGGCGCATAGCAATCAGCCCCAGCATTTT
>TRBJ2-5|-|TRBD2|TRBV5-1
CASSFSGARQETQYF
TGCGCCAGCAGCTTCAGCGGGGCCCGACAAGAGACCCAGTACTTC
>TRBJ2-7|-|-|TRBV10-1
CASSETRAGLSYEQYF
TGCGCCAGCAGTGAGACCCGGGCAGGGCTTTCCTACGAGCAGTACTTC
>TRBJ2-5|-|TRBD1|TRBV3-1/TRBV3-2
CASSQGQGRETQYF
TGTGCCAGCAGCCAGGGACAGGGAAGAGAGACCCAGTACTTC
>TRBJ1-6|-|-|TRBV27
CASSSQSYNSPLHF
TGTGCCAGCAGCTCACAGAGCTATAATTCACCCCTCCACTTT
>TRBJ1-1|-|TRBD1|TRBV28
CASSSQGARAFF
TGTGCCAGCAGCTCACAGGGGGCCCGAGCTTTCTTT
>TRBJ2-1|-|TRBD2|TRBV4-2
CASSRGTSGADNEQFF
TGTGCCAGCAGCCGCGGGACTAGCGGGGCCGACAATGAGCAGTTCTTC
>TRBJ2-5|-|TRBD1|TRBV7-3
CASSRGGGETQYF
TGTGCCAGCAGCCGAGGGGGCGGAGAGACCCAGTACTTC
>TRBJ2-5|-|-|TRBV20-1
CSASWASPGQETQYF
TGCAGTGCTAGTTGGGCCTCGCCTGGCCAAGAGACCCAGTACTTC
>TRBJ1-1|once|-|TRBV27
CASSPLGSGYTEAFF
TGTGCCAGCAGCCCTTTGGGATCGGGGTACACTGAAGCTTTCTTT
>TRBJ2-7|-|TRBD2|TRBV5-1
CASSLDQGGIEQYF
TGCGCCAGCAGCTTGGACCAGGGAGGGATCGAGCAGTACTTC
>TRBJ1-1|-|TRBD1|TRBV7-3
CASSLTRDRGGTEAFF
TGTGCCAGCAGCTTAACAAGGGACAGGGGAGGGACTGAAGCTTTCTTT
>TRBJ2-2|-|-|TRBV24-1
CATSDLRVGFGELFF
TGTGCCACCAGTGATTTGCGTGTGGGCTTCGGGGAGCTGTTTTTT
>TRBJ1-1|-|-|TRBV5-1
CASSLGPMNTEAFF
TGCGCCAGCAGCTTGGGTCCCATGAACACTGAAGCTTTCTTT
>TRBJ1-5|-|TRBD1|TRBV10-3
CASRGQGGNQPQHF
TGTGCCTCCCGGGGGCAGGGGGGCAATCAGCCCCAGCATTTT
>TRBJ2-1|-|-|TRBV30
CAWSVENEQFF
TGTGCCTGGAGTGTTGAGAATGAGCAGTTCTTC
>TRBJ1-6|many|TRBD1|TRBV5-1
CASSLTGEGSPLHF
TGCGCCAGCAGCCTAACAGGGGAGGGCTCACCCCTCCACTTT
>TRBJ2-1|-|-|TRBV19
CASSASGSGEQFF
TGTGCCAGTAGTGCCAGCGGGTCCGGTGAGCAGTTCTTC
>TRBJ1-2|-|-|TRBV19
CASSRQANYGYTF
TGTGCCAGTAGTCGCCAGGCTAACTATGGCTACACCTTC
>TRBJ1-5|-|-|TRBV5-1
CASSLAGRDQPQHF
TGCGCCAGCAGCTTGGCAGGGAGAGATCAGCCCCAGCATTTT
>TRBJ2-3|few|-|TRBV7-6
CASSLAGGSGTDTQYF
TGTGCCAGCAGCTTAGCAGGGGGGAGCGGCACAGATACGCAGTATTTT
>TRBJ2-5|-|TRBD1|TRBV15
CATSRDLEQGEETQYF
TGTGCCACCAGCAGAGACCTTGAACAGGGGGAAGAGACCCAGTACTTC
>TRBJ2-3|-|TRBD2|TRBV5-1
CASSLGKRGGTDTQYF
TGCGCCAGCAGCTTGGGGAAGCGGGGTGGAACAGATACGCAGTATTTT
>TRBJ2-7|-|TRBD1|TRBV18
CASSWDRGSEQYF
TGTGCCAGCTCTTGGGACAGGGGATCCGAGCAGTACTTC
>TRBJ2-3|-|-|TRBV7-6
CASSPLGGQDTQYF
TGTGCCAGCAGCCCCCTTGGGGGCCAAGATACGCAGTATTTT
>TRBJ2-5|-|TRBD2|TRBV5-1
CASSSTSARETQYF
TGCGCCAGCAGCTCAACTAGCGCCCGGGAGACCCAGTACTTC
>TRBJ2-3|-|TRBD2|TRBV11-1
CASSLAKIAGGYTDTQYF
TGTGCCAGCAGCTTAGCGAAGATAGCGGGGGGTTACACAGATACGCAGTATTTT
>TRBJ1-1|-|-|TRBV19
CASSIGFGGPAEAFF
TGTGCCAGTAGTATAGGGTTCGGGGGGCCCGCTGAAGCTTTCTTT
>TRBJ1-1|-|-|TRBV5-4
CASSPVQGVRNTEAFF
TGTGCCAGCAGTCCTGTACAGGGAGTGAGAAACACTGAAGCTTTCTTT
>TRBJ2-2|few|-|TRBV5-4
CASSLANGGPGTGELFF
TGTGCCAGCAGCTTGGCCAACGGGGGGCCGGGCACCGGGGAGCTGTTTTTT
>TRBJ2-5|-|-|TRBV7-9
CASSLAGSQETQYF
TGTGCCAGCAGCTTGGCGGGGAGCCAAGAGACCCAGTACTTC
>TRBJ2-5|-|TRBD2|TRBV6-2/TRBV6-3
CASSYERGRETQYF
TGTGCCAGCAGTTATGAGCGGGGGCGGGAGACCCAGTACTTC
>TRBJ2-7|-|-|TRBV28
CASSSIVGPTHTYEQYF
TGTGCCAGCAGTTCCATCGTGGGACCGACCCATACCTACGAGCAGTACTTC